The text below deals with one TCR beta chain. The antigen is unknown. The sample belongs to a study of blood T cells in healthy people across ages. Study-level points and caveats: Roughly linear age-related decline in beta diversity appeared, significant by age 40. The unknown donor CMV status may have confounded expanded clonotype changes. A conclusive naive versus antigen-experienced comparison was prevented by the unsorted PBMCs.

V lost 4 bases, J lost 2 bases, and 15 bases lay in between. The CDR3 extends over 17 amino acids. Per the germline V gene, CDR1 is KGHSH and CDR2 is LQKENI. Combining a sample-barcoded 5' primer with a J-beta primer mix, a second PCR ran for about 6 to 12 cycles. Each cDNA molecule received a tag from a template-switch adaptor that had 12 random nucleotides. TCRdb ran MiXCR on the 5' RACE reads and lists one entry per CDR3 protein. The sample includes about 970,000 distinct CDR3 sequences, roughly 51% of them seen just once. The sequence came from a woman aged 55-70 years in good health. Sequencing was carried out using blood. V is TRBV18 and J is TRBJ2-6, with D possibly called TRBD1 or TRBD2 (5 bases each). CDR3 nucleotides: TGTGCCAGCTCACAACTACCGGGACCTCCTGGGGCCAACGTCCTGACTTTC. Translating gives CASSQLPGPPGANVLTF.